Each of the 32 T cell receptor beta chains below was sequenced from the same sample in a study of relationships among human T cell subsets. TCR alpha and beta CDR3s were amplified from mRNA by semiquantitative ARM-PCR. ARM-PCR used tagged nested gene-specific primers, then communal superprimers for exponential amplification. TCRdb re-called the multiplex PCR reads with MiXCR, one entry per CDR3 protein. This table holds under 15,000 distinct CDR3 sequences, 50% to 75% found once. CD4+ cells were positively selected first, then anti-CD25 beads isolated CD4+CD25+ regulatory T cells. The source material was Tregs sorted from blood. Receptor source: a man between 35 and 55 years old in good health.

This rearrangement joins TRBV29-1 to TRBJ2-7; D unclear. CDR3 size: 12 residues. The germline V gene has CDR1 SQVTM and CDR2 ANQGSEA. V was clipped by 4 bases and J by 0 bases, with 7 bases between them. The CDR3 here is CSVGDNSYEQYF. CDR3 nucleotide sequence: TGCAGCGTTGGAGACAACTCCTACGAGCAGTACTTC.

The chain uses TRBV7-6 and TRBJ2-2; D possibly uses TRBD1 or TRBD2 (5 bases each). The CDR3 runs 14 residues. Germline V gene sequence: CDR1 SGHVS, CDR2 FNYEAQ. Trimming pared 5 bases from V and 6 bases from J, leaving 13 bases between. The DNA of the CDR3 is TGTGCCAGCAGCCCAGGGACCGATCCCGGGGAGCTGTTTTTT. Translated, it gives CASSPGTDPGELFF.

The chain carries TRBV15 and TRBJ2-1; D possibly corresponds to TRBD2 (6 bases). Germline values: CDR1 LNHNV, CDR2 YYDKDF (reference sequence). This CDR3 is 16 amino acids long. V lost 0 bases to trimming and J lost 2 bases, with 11 bases between them. DNA of the CDR3: TGTGCCACCAGCAGAGAGCTCGGGGGACCCTACAATGAGCAGTTCTTC. Translation gives CATSRELGGPYNEQFF.

There are a few counts of this clonotype. The rearrangement links TRBV6-6 to TRBJ2-7; unclear D gene. Deletions cut 7 bases from V and 6 bases from J, with 25 bases between. The V gene's germline CDR1 is MNHNY and CDR2 SVGAGI (reference sequence). The CDR3 runs 16 residues. The CDR3 DNA reads as TGTGCCAGCACCTCCGGCCGACCAGGCATATCTTGCGAGCAGTACTTC. This encodes CASTSGRPGISCEQYF.

The chain has TRBV29-1 and TRBJ2-3; D might be TRBD2 (5 bases). CDR1 is SQVTM and CDR2 is ANQGSEA in the germline V gene. With 7 bases removed from V and 6 bases from J, the gap between germline ends came to 11 bases. The CDR3 sequence is 11 residues long. CDR3 coding DNA: TGCAGCGCAACTAGAGACGATACGCAGTATTTT. The encoded protein is CSATRDDTQYF.

The chain joins TRBV7-9 to TRBJ1-2; TRBD1 agrees at 7 bases. The V and J ends lost 8 bases and 4 bases, in that order; junction bases with no gene match: 4. This CDR3 region has 12 residues. CDR1 SEHNR and CDR2 FQNEAQ come from the germline V gene (reference sequence). CDR3 protein: CASGTAAYGYTF. In DNA, the CDR3 is TGTGCCAGCGGGACAGCAGCCTATGGCTACACCTTC.

This clonotype was counted between two and nine times. V gene TRBV11-1 combines with J gene TRBJ2-3, with 9 bases aligning to TRBD2. CDR3 size: 19 residues. Germline V CDR1 and CDR2: SGHAT, FQDESV (reference sequence). The ends lost 1 base at V and 6 bases at J; junction bases unmatched: 17. The CDR3 DNA reads TGTGCCAGCAGCTTAGGGCTAGCGGGATATACCAACCGCAGGGATACGCAGTATTTT. It is translated as CASSLGLAGYTNRRDTQYF.

The V and J genes are TRBV19 and TRBJ2-3; no reliable D call. This CDR3 spans 15 amino acids. Trimming pared 6 bases from V and 4 bases from J, leaving 17 bases between. CDR1 and CDR2 from the germline V gene are LNHDA and SQIVND (reference sequence). The CDR3 is CASSRTMASADTQYF. The CDR3 DNA follows: TGTGCCAGTAGCAGGACGATGGCCTCCGCAGATACGCAGTATTTT.

In its sample, this clonotype is medium-sized. V and J are TRBV2 and TRBJ1-1; D is unresolved. CDR1 is SNHLY, CDR2 FYNNEI, per germline. This CDR3 is 13 amino acids long. Trimming removed 7 bases at V and 1 base at J, with 10 bases between. CDR3: CASKEGRNTEAFF. As DNA, the CDR3 is TGTGCCAGCAAGGAAGGAAGGAACACTGAAGCTTTCTTT.

This clonotype was picked up a small number of times. The J gene is TRBJ1-2, the V gene TRBV4-1, with 7 bases fitting TRBD1. This CDR3 is built from 18 residues. Germline trimming cut 4 bases from V and 8 bases from J; bases unmatched to any gene: 22. The germline V gene encodes CDR1 MGHRA and CDR2 YSYEKL. The CDR3 sequence is CASSPLLQAGQRAGGYTF. The CDR3 region has the DNA TGCGCCAGCAGCCCCCTATTGCAGGCGGGACAGAGGGCGGGAGGCTACACCTTC.

This chain's CDR3 is CASSQQGGGYTF. In nucleotides, the CDR3 is TGTGCCAGCAGTCAACAGGGTGGTGGCTACACCTTC. The V and J genes are TRBV28 and TRBJ1-2, with D perhaps TRBD1 (6 bases). Trimming took 5 bases from V and 7 from J, leaving 11 bases between them. The germline V gene encodes CDR1 MDHEN and CDR2 SYDVKM. The CDR3 is made up of 12 amino acids.

The chain is built from TRBV5-1 and TRBJ2-1; D ambiguous. The germline gives CDR1 SGHRS, CDR2 YFSETQ. The CDR3 is 15 residues long. Deletions cut 0 bases from V and 2 bases from J, with 9 bases between. The CDR3 loop is CASSLDPSTYNEQFF. The CDR3 DNA reads TGCGCCAGCAGCTTGGACCCTAGTACCTACAATGAGCAGTTCTTC. The full variable domain, completed using reference TRBV5-1 and TRBJ2-1, is KAGVTQTPRYLIKTRGQQVTLSCSPISGHRSVSWYQQTPGQGLQFLFEYFSETQRNKGNFPGRFSGRQFSNSRSEMNVSTLELGDSALYLCASSLDPSTYNEQFFGPGTRLTVL.

This CDR3 is CSAREAGYTF. The CDR3 DNA is TGCAGTGCTAGAGAGGCCGGCTACACCTTC. The J gene is TRBJ1-2, the V gene TRBV20-1; D is unresolved. This CDR3 comprises 10 residues. Germline V lookup: CDR1 DFQATT, CDR2 SNEGSKA (reference sequence). Trimming pared 0 bases from V and 8 bases from J, leaving 4 bases between.

The chain couples TRBV11-2 to TRBJ1-2, with 10 bases matching TRBD1. V was clipped by 5 bases and J by 3 bases; unmatched bases: 9. The CDR3 consists of 16 residues. From germline, CDR1 is SGHAT and CDR2 FQNNGV. This CDR3 reads CASSQRQGALYYGYTF. The CDR3, as DNA: TGTGCCAGCAGCCAGAGACAGGGGGCCCTCTACTATGGCTACACCTTC.

The chain couples TRBV20-1 to TRBJ2-5, with D possibly called TRBD1 or TRBD2 (5 bases each). From germline, CDR1 is DFQATT and CDR2 SNEGSKA (reference sequence). V was trimmed by 3 bases and J by 9 bases, leaving 26 bases between them. The CDR3 is 16 amino acids. CDR3 protein: CSASDFQGGPQGPQYF. CDR3 nucleotide sequence: TGCAGTGCTAGCGACTTCCAGGGTGGGCCTCAGGGACCCCAGTACTTC.

The chain employs TRBV4-1 and TRBJ2-5, with TRBD2 as a possible D gene (7 bases). Germline CDR1 MGHRA, CDR2 YSYEKL. The CDR3 loop spans 17 amino acids. Trimming cost V 4 bases and J 5 bases, with 23 bases left between them. DNA for the CDR3: TGCGCCAGCAGCCTTCAGGGCGGGGGCGCCCCTCGGGAGACCCAGTACTTC. Its protein is CASSLQGGGAPRETQYF.

The genes are TRBV11-2 and TRBJ2-3, with D hard to call. CDR3 length equals 14 residues. Germline assignment: CDR1 SGHAT and CDR2 FQNNGV. Trimming shortened V by 1 base and J by 5 bases, and 10 bases separated the two germline ends. CDR3 in amino acids: CASSLGRSGDTQYF. The DNA for the CDR3 is TGTGCCAGCAGCTTAGGTCGATCCGGAGATACGCAGTATTTT.

The chain joins TRBV28 to TRBJ2-1; D is possibly TRBD1 (6 bases). V was shortened by 5 bases and J by 14 bases, with 31 bases between the two germline ends. CDR3 length equals 17 residues. Germline V gene lookup returns CDR1 MDHEN and CDR2 SYDVKM. The CDR3 protein is CASSESAQGRGGYREFF. The CDR3 DNA sequence: TGTGCCAGCAGTGAATCAGCTCAGGGCCGTGGGGGCTACAGGGAGTTCTTC.

The chain couples TRBV20-1 to TRBJ1-2; D uncertain. Between the trimmed V and J ends, which lost 1 base and 0 bases, there was a span of 6 bases. Germline-derived CDR1 and CDR2 are DFQATT and SNEGSKA (reference sequence). The CDR3 has 13 residues. CDR3 coding DNA: TGCAGTGCTAGAGCAGTGTCTAACTATGGCTACACCTTC. This translates into CSARAVSNYGYTF.

The gene calls are TRBV28 and TRBJ2-5; possibly TRBD2 for D (6 bases). The CDR3 contains 13 residues. CDR1 and CDR2 from the germline V gene are MDHEN and SYDVKM. Trimming removed 3 bases from V and 2 bases from J, with 7 bases in between. The CDR3, as DNA: TGTGCCAGCAGTTTCGGGGGTCAAGAGACCCAGTACTTC. Amino acids: CASSFGGQETQYF.

This chain uses TRBV27 with TRBJ2-1; 13 bases are shared with TRBD2. The trim removed 4 bases at V and 13 bases at J, leaving 10 bases unmatched. In germline, CDR1 is MNHEY, CDR2 SMNVEV (reference sequence). CDR3 size: 15 residues. CDR3 sequence: CASSSLGLAGPQQFF. In DNA, the CDR3 is TGTGCCAGCAGTTCCCTGGGACTAGCGGGACCGCAACAGTTCTTC.

The chain couples TRBV20-1 to TRBJ2-3; 10 bases are shared with TRBD2. The V and J ends lost 6 bases and 2 bases, in that order; junction bases with no gene match: 8. Germline values: CDR1 DFQATT, CDR2 SNEGSKA (reference sequence). The CDR3 loop spans 15 amino acids. The CDR3 DNA reads as TGCAGTGCGGCTGGAACTAGCGGGGACACAGATACGCAGTATTTT. Residues: CSAAGTSGDTDTQYF.

The chain joins TRBV20-1 to TRBJ1-1; possible D gene TRBD1, 5 bases. This CDR3 region has 15 residues. Germline-derived CDR1 and CDR2 are DFQATT and SNEGSKA (reference sequence). V was clipped by 8 bases and J by 0 bases, with 19 bases between them. CDR3 sequence (DNA): TGCAGTATCCGTGACAGCAGACTCTTGAACACTGAAGCTTTCTTT. The encoded protein is CSIRDSRLLNTEAFF.

This clonotype was picked up a small number of times. The chain employs TRBV4-1 and TRBJ1-5; the match to TRBD1 covers 9 bases. V lost 4 bases to trimming and J lost 4 bases; unmatched junction nucleotides: 8. From germline, CDR1 is MGHRA and CDR2 YSYEKL. This CDR3 spans 16 amino acids. CDR3 DNA sequence: TGCGCCAGCAGCCCCGGGGGGACAGGGATGAATCAGCCCCAGCATTTT. This gives the protein CASSPGGTGMNQPQHF.

This clonotype was counted a few times. The chain couples TRBV30 to TRBJ2-6; D is uncertain. V lost 7 bases, J lost 0 bases, and 19 bases lay in between. Germline CDR1 reads GTSNPN; CDR2 reads SVGIG (reference sequence). This CDR3 region has 17 residues. DNA for the CDR3: TGTGCCTCGTCCACGGACGGTTCTGTCTCTGGGGCCAACGTCCTGACTTTC. As protein: CASSTDGSVSGANVLTF.

The chain uses TRBV11-2 and TRBJ2-3; maybe TRBD2 (6 bases). Germline values: CDR1 SGHAT, CDR2 FQNNGV. This CDR3 is built from 16 residues. V shed 2 bases and J shed 1 base, with 13 bases lying between them. The CDR3 region has the DNA TGTGCCAGCAGCTTAACGGGGGACCCTCGCACAGATACGCAGTATTTT. The encoded protein is CASSLTGDPRTDTQYF.

This chain connects TRBV14 to TRBJ2-7; no firm D call. This CDR3 region has 15 residues. In germline, CDR1 is SGHDN, CDR2 FVKESK. Trimming removed 1 base from V and 3 bases from J, with 13 bases in between. The CDR3 DNA is TGTGCCAGCAGCCAAGGAGACGGGTACGACTACGAGCAGTACTTC. This codes for CASSQGDGYDYEQYF.

This sequence joins TRBV5-1 and TRBJ1-6; maybe TRBD1 (5 bases). V lost 4 bases and J 6 bases, leaving 14 bases between the germline ends. Germline CDR1 is SGHRS and CDR2 is YFSETQ. There are 15 residues in the CDR3. The CDR3 region has the DNA TGCGCCAGCAGCGAGCAGGGACGGACTAATTCACCCCTCCACTTT. Amino acid sequence: CASSEQGRTNSPLHF.

This clonotype has just a few counts. The gene calls are TRBV7-8 and TRBJ2-1; 8 nucleotides align to TRBD2. J gave up 6 bases and V 7 bases, and 8 bases lay outside the gene matches. The CDR3 has 14 amino acids. Germline CDR1 reads SGHVS; CDR2 reads FQNEAQ. The DNA for the CDR3 is TGTGCCAGCATTCGACTAGCGAGCGGCAATGAGCAGTTCTTC. Its protein is CASIRLASGNEQFF.

V gene TRBV30 combines with J gene TRBJ2-7; 10 bases fit TRBD2. This CDR3 comprises 15 residues. V was pared by 2 bases and J by 3 bases, with 7 bases of the junction left unmatched. Germline assignment: CDR1 GTSNPN and CDR2 SVGIG (reference sequence). The CDR3 here is CAWSNPGLAFYEQYF. CDR3 in DNA: TGTGCCTGGAGTAACCCGGGACTAGCGTTCTACGAGCAGTACTTC.

The genes are TRBV12-3 or TRBV12-4 and TRBJ1-1; D not certain. The CDR3 has 11 residues. With 10 bases removed from V and 1 base from J, the gap between germline ends came to 7 bases. The CDR3 nucleotides are TGTGCCACCCGAAGGAACACTGAAGCTTTCTTT. This encodes CATRRNTEAFF.

This rearrangement joins TRBV27 to TRBJ1-1, with unresolved D. Trimming took off 8 bases at V and 0 bases at J, with 19 bases between the two ends. Germline-derived CDR1 and CDR2 are MNHEY and SMNVEV (reference sequence). There are 16 residues in the CDR3. As DNA, the CDR3 is TGTGCCAGCCGTAACCCAAAGGGCACAATGAACACTGAAGCTTTCTTT. Translation gives CASRNPKGTMNTEAFF.